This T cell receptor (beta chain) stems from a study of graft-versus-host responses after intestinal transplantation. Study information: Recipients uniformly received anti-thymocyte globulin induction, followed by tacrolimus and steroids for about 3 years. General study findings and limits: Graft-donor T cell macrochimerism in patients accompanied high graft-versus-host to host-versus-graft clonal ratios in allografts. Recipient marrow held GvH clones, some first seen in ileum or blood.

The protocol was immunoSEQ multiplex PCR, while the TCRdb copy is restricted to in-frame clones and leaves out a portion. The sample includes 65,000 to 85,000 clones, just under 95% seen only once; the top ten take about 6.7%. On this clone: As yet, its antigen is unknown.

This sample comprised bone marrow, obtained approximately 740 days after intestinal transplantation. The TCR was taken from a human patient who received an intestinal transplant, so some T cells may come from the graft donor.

This CDR3 is CASSPQGGDIQYF. The CDR3 bases are TGTGCCAGCAGCCCGCAGGGAGGGGACATTCAGTACTTC. This sequence joins TRBV7-2 and TRBJ2-4; 7 positions match TRBD2. CDR3 length equals 13 residues. Germline V CDR1 and CDR2: SGHTA, FQGNSA. The V and J ends lost 5 bases and 8 bases, in that order; junction bases with no gene match: 6.